What follows are 8 T cell receptor beta chains derived from one specimen sequenced in a study of Ad26.COV2.S vaccination and SARS-CoV-2 variants. Indicated treatment: around 19 received Ad26.COV2.S at low or high dose, single or two shots; 5 received placebo; per-sample allocation not given. The investigators took samples on day 63 after the first vaccine or placebo injection. Here immunoSEQ multiplex PCR was the method, and the copy in TCRdb shows in-frame clones only, minus some. The sample shows around 450,000 clones, 80% to 95% of them seen only once. The material sequenced was peripheral blood, taken in a trial of Ad26.COV2.S vaccine versus placebo. The receptors were sampled from a person aged 18-60 years who received the Ad26.COV2.S COVID-19 vaccine or a placebo.

The rearrangement uses TRBV6-5 and TRBJ2-7; D tentatively reads TRBD1 or TRBD2 (5 bases each). This CDR3 is 14 amino acids long. CDR1 and CDR2 from the germline V gene are MNHEY and SVGAGI. V dropped 5 bases and J dropped 2 bases, with 13 bases sitting between them. The CDR3 DNA follows: TGTGCCAGCAGTAAGAGGGGAGATCCCTACGAGCAGTACTTC. This codes for CASSKRGDPYEQYF.

The chain recombines TRBV6-5 with TRBJ2-1, with D hard to call. Germline loops: CDR1 MNHEY, CDR2 SVGAGI. Trimming shortened V by 5 bases and J by 9 bases, and 11 bases separated the two germline ends. The CDR3 consists of 12 residues. CDR3 sequence (DNA): TGTGCCAGCAGTCCCCCCGGCAGTGAGCAGTTCTTC. Translation gives CASSPPGSEQFF.

This chain connects TRBV7-2 to TRBJ2-2; no definite D call. This CDR3 has 13 amino acids. CDR1 and CDR2 (germline): SGHTA, FQGNSA. The V gene lost 4 bases and the J gene lost 4 bases, with 7 bases spanning the gap. The chain's CDR3 is CASSSVVTGELFF. In DNA, the CDR3 is TGTGCCAGCAGCTCCGTAGTCACCGGGGAGCTGTTTTTT.

This sequence joins TRBV27 and TRBJ1-1, with D unclear. Trimming stripped 1 base from V and 1 base from J, with 7 bases between. This CDR3 contains 14 residues. The germline gives CDR1 MNHEY, CDR2 SMNVEV (reference sequence). The DNA for the CDR3 is TGTGCCAGCAGTTTATACGGACCGAACACTGAAGCTTTCTTT. Amino acids: CASSLYGPNTEAFF.

This chain links TRBV5-5 with TRBJ2-7, with D possibly being TRBD2 (7 bases). The CDR3 has 15 amino acids. Germline CDR1 and CDR2: SGHKS and YYEKEE (reference sequence). Trimming took off 4 bases at V and 2 bases at J, with 16 bases between the two ends. CDR3 region: CASSPRGGGAYEQYF. CDR3 DNA: TGTGCCAGCAGCCCCCGTGGAGGGGGGGCCTACGAGCAGTACTTC.

This rearrangement joins TRBV7-2 to TRBJ2-7, with 10 bases lining up with TRBD1. CDR1 and CDR2 (germline): SGHTA, FQGNSA. With 4 bases clipped from V and 6 bases from J, the junction kept 6 bases outside the gene matches. CDR3 length: 14 residues. The CDR3, as DNA: TGTGCCAGCAGCTGGACAGGGGGGTCGACCGAGCAGTACTTC. This encodes CASSWTGGSTEQYF.

This clone was seen a single time. The rearrangement links TRBV18 to TRBJ2-3; maybe TRBD1 (7 bases). V lost 5 bases and J lost 1, with 25 bases in between. CDR3 length: 19 residues. Germline CDR1 reads KGHSH; CDR2 reads LQKENI. CDR3 DNA sequence: TGTGCCAGCTCATCGGTCCCAACCAGGGGGGCCCTGGGCACAGATACGCAGTATTTT. Translated, it gives CASSSVPTRGALGTDTQYF.

V usage is TRBV6-1 and J usage is TRBJ1-1, with 8 nucleotides matching TRBD1. The CDR3 has 19 residues. Germline loops: CDR1 MNHNS, CDR2 SASEGT. Trimming took 2 bases from V and 0 from J; bases not matched to a gene: 14. CDR3 protein: CASSETNAGGGFMNTEAFF. CDR3 nucleotide sequence: TGTGCCAGCAGTGAAACAAATGCAGGGGGCGGCTTTATGAACACTGAAGCTTTCTTT.